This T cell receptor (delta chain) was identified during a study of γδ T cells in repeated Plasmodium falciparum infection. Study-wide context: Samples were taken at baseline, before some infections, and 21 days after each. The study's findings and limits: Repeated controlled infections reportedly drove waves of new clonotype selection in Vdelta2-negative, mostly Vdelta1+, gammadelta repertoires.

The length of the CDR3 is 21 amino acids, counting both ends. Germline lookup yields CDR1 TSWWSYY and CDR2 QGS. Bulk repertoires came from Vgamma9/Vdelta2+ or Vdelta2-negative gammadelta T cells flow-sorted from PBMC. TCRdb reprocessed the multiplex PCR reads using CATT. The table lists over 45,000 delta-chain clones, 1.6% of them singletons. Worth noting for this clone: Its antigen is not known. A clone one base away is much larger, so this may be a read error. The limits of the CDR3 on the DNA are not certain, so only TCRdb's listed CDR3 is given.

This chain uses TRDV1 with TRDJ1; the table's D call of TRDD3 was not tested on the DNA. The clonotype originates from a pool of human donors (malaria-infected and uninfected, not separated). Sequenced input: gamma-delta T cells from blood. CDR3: CALGDNPTWVGWGIRSDKLIF.